This T cell receptor beta chain comes out of a study of T cells after yellow fever vaccination. Germline V lookup: CDR1 SGHTA, CDR2 FQGNSA. CDR3 length equals 14 residues. V was cut by 3 bases and J by 6 bases, with 11 bases left in between. TCRdb called the 5' RACE reads again in MiXCR, with one record for every CDR3 protein. The sample shows 200,000 to 300,000 distinct CDR3 sequences, roughly 13% of them seen only once. Points on this clonotype: What it binds is not known.

Notes on the study in general: Post-booster repertoires contained most primary-vaccination clones again (almost 97% CD4, around 89% CD8). The CD4 and CD8 compartments had a small share of their clonotypes in common. Sorted repertoires could include abundant contaminating clonotypes from bulk cells. Weaker in magnitude, the secondary response showed a faster peak on day 5 versus 15.

V and J are TRBV7-2 and TRBJ1-4; D gene uncertain. The input for sequencing was CD4+ T cells sorted from PBMCs, taken 45 days after the yellow fever booster vaccination. The TCR originated in a man between 25 and 39 years old who received the YFV17D yellow fever vaccine. CDR3 sequence: CASSLEGYYEKLFF. In DNA form, the CDR3 reads TGTGCCAGCAGCTTGGAAGGGTACTATGAAAAACTGTTTTTT.